One and the same sample provided the 27 T cell receptor beta chains below, sequenced in a study of T-cell memory formation after mild COVID-19. TCRdb called the 5' RACE reads again in MiXCR, with one record for every CDR3 protein. This table has some 250,000 distinct CDR3 sequences, roughly 17% appearing once. The sample consisted of PBMCs or a T cell subset sorted from them (not recorded which). Receptor source: a man aged 18 to 30 who had mild COVID-19 (a few samples of this study predate the infection). Cell type and time point are not known.

The CDR3 DNA reads as TGCGCCAGCAGCGGTGAGGTTTACACCGGGGAGCTGTTTTTT. It specifies CASSGEVYTGELFF. The gene calls are TRBV5-1 and TRBJ2-2; D not resolved. The CDR3 runs to 14 residues. V was pared by 4 bases and J by 3 bases, with 10 bases between. In germline, CDR1 is SGHRS, CDR2 YFSETQ.

The V gene is TRBV24-1, the J gene TRBJ2-1; D possibly corresponds to TRBD1 (6 bases). V lost 1 base and J lost 7, with 10 bases in between. The CDR3 totals 14 residues. In germline, CDR1 is KGHDR, CDR2 SFDVKD. CDR3: CATSDLGGPNEQFF. In DNA, the CDR3 is TGTGCCACCAGTGATTTAGGGGGTCCGAATGAGCAGTTCTTC.

The chain couples TRBV7-2 to TRBJ2-7; the match to TRBD1 covers 8 bases. Germline trimming cut 4 bases from V and 4 bases from J; bases unmatched to any gene: 6. Germline V gene lookup returns CDR1 SGHTA and CDR2 FQGNSA. The CDR3 loop spans 14 amino acids. The CDR3 DNA is TGTGCCAGCAGCTCCCAGGGGGCGATGTACGAGCAGTACTTC. Amino acids: CASSSQGAMYEQYF.

This chain joins TRBV7-8 and TRBJ2-3; 11 bases agree with TRBD2. Germline CDR1 is SGHVS and CDR2 is FQNEAQ. CDR3 length: 15 amino acids. V gave up 7 bases and J gave up 6 bases; unmatched junction bases: 9. In nucleotides, the CDR3 is TGTGCCAGCACCCTAGCGGGGGGACGGGGGGATACGCAGTATTTT. Translated: CASTLAGGRGDTQYF.

The J gene is TRBJ2-1, the V gene TRBV6-2 or TRBV6-3; 8 bases map to TRBD2. This CDR3 has 16 amino acids. Germline V CDR1 and CDR2: MNHEY, SVGEGT. Trimming cost V 6 bases and J 1 base; bases outside gene matches: 8. The CDR3 sequence: CASRLLGTSSYNEQFF. CDR3 DNA: TGTGCCAGCAGGTTACTGGGGACTAGTTCCTACAATGAGCAGTTCTTC.

V is TRBV5-6 and J is TRBJ1-6, with 9 nucleotides matching TRBD1. V was pared by 1 base and J by 0 bases, with 2 bases of the junction left unmatched. Germline assignment: CDR1 SGHDT and CDR2 YYEEEE. The CDR3 has 17 amino acids. DNA for the CDR3: TGTGCCAGCAGCTTGTACAGGGGGCTCTCCTATAATTCACCCCTCCACTTT. It is translated as CASSLYRGLSYNSPLHF.

This clonotype was seen more than once but under ten times. CDR3 sequence (DNA): TGCAGTGCTAGAGGTACTAGCGGGACCAGCTCCTACAATGAGCAGTTCTTC. The encoded protein is CSARGTSGTSSYNEQFF. J is TRBJ2-1 and V is TRBV20-1, with 10 bases identical to TRBD2. J was trimmed by 0 bases and V by 1 base; bases with no gene match: 6. Germline loops: CDR1 DFQATT, CDR2 SNEGSKA (reference sequence). The CDR3 has 17 amino acids.

This clonotype was seen repeatedly, ten times or more. V and J are TRBV20-1 and TRBJ2-4; TRBD2 aligns across 7 bases. Germline CDR1 DFQATT, CDR2 SNEGSKA (reference sequence). CDR3 length: 12 residues. Trimming at V came to 6 bases and at J to 9 bases, leaving 8 bases not matched to a gene. The CDR3 DNA reads TGCAGTGCCGCAACTAGCGCGGGCATTCAGTACTTC. This translates into CSAATSAGIQYF.

Only a few counts were recorded for this clonotype. The chain has TRBV24-1 and TRBJ2-1; D may be TRBD2 (7 bases). In germline, CDR1 is KGHDR, CDR2 SFDVKD. V lost 4 bases and J 9 bases, leaving 15 bases between the germline ends. The CDR3 is 14 amino acids. In nucleotides, the CDR3 is TGTGCCACCAGTGAGGGGGGGGCGATCGGTGAGCAGTTCTTC. Its protein product is CATSEGGAIGEQFF.

The J gene is TRBJ1-1, the V gene TRBV12-3 or TRBV12-4; no clear D. The CDR3 spans 14 residues. V lost 1 base and J 9 bases, leaving 15 bases between the germline ends. In DNA, the CDR3 is TGTGCCAGCAGTTTAGAGGATGGGGAGACCCAAGCTTTCTTT. Translation gives CASSLEDGETQAFF.

This clonotype was observed a handful of times. The rearrangement joins TRBV2 to TRBJ2-1; possibly TRBD1 for D (6 bases). The CDR3 is made up of 16 amino acids. Trimming left V 7 bases short and J 3 bases short, with 19 bases between. Germline CDR1 SNHLY, CDR2 FYNNEI. The CDR3 protein is CASNDPQQGFYNEQFF. In DNA form, the CDR3 reads TGTGCCAGCAACGATCCCCAGCAGGGGTTCTACAATGAGCAGTTCTTC. The full variable domain, in which reference TRBV2 and TRBJ2-1 provide the parts outside the CDR3, is EPEVTQTPSHQVTQMGQEVILRCVPISNHLYFYWYRQILGQKVEFLVSFYNNEISEKSEIFDDQFSVERPDGSNFTLKIRSTKLEDSAMYFCASNDPQQGFYNEQFFGPGTRLTVL.

This chain uses TRBV2 with TRBJ2-5; perhaps TRBD2 as D (6 bases). Germline CDR1 and CDR2: SNHLY and FYNNEI. This CDR3 region has 12 residues. Deletions cut 5 bases from V and 5 bases from J, with 9 bases between. CDR3 protein: CASSWEVETQYF. The CDR3 nucleotides are TGTGCCAGCAGTTGGGAGGTCGAGACCCAGTACTTC.

This clonotype turned up a few times. This chain's CDR3 is CASSIQNTGELFF. In nucleotides, the CDR3 is TGTGCCAGCAGTATTCAGAACACCGGGGAGCTGTTTTTT. V usage is TRBV14 and J usage is TRBJ2-2; no clear D. The germline V and J ends were trimmed by 6 bases and 1 base, with 6 bases remaining between them. Germline loops: CDR1 SGHDN, CDR2 FVKESK. The CDR3 has 13 residues.

The sample holds a few counts of this clonotype. The chain carries TRBV23-1 and TRBJ2-3; 8 bases are a match to TRBD1. TRBV23-1 is marked as an open reading frame, function uncertain. This CDR3 comprises 13 residues. With V trimmed by 7 bases and J by 6 bases, 6 bases remained unmatched. The CDR3 loop is CASKDRGRDTQYF. The CDR3 bases are TGCGCCAGCAAAGACAGGGGACGGGATACGCAGTATTTT.

Only a few counts were recorded for this clonotype. The V call is TRBV9, the J call TRBJ2-2; D possibly corresponds to TRBD2 (6 bases). There are 15 residues in the CDR3. V lost 0 bases and J 4 bases, leaving 10 bases between the germline ends. Germline V gene data show CDR1 as SGDLS and CDR2 as YYNGEE. The CDR3: CASSVALGGTGELFF. CDR3 sequence (DNA): TGTGCCAGCAGCGTAGCTTTGGGGGGCACCGGGGAGCTGTTTTTT.

This sequence joins TRBV18 and TRBJ1-5; TRBD1 matches 8 bases. J was trimmed by 6 bases and V by 2 bases; bases with no gene match: 9. Germline V gives CDR1 KGHSH, CDR2 LQKENI. The CDR3 length is 16 residues. The CDR3 DNA reads TGTGCCAGCTCACCAGCCGCAGGGGGCTGGGGTCAGCCCCAGCATTTT. Its protein product is CASSPAAGGWGQPQHF.

This clonotype appeared a few times. This rearrangement joins TRBV11-2 to TRBJ2-1; tentative D call: TRBD1 (6 bases). CDR1 is SGHAT, CDR2 FQNNGV, per germline. Trimming removed 6 bases from V and 9 bases from J, with 12 bases in between. CDR3 size: 12 residues. In DNA form, the CDR3 reads TGTGCCAGCAGTTCCACAGGGTTTGAGCAGTTCTTC. It yields the protein CASSSTGFEQFF.

In this sample, this clonotype turned up a few times. The CDR3 region has the DNA TGTGCCAGCAGCTTAATCGAGAACGAAGCTTTCTTT. The encoded protein is CASSLIENEAFF. This chain links TRBV13 with TRBJ1-1; D is unclear. CDR1 is PRHDT, CDR2 FYEKMQ, per germline (reference sequence). The germline V and J ends were trimmed by 2 bases and 8 bases, with 9 bases remaining between them. CDR3 length: 12 amino acids.

The rearrangement links TRBV4-1 to TRBJ1-4, with D maybe TRBD1 (5 bases). This CDR3 contains 15 residues. Trimming pared 3 bases from V and 6 bases from J, leaving 14 bases between. From germline, CDR1 is MGHRA and CDR2 YSYEKL. As DNA, the CDR3 is TGCGCCAGCAGCCAGATTACTCGGGACGATGAAAAACTGTTTTTT. It specifies CASSQITRDDEKLFF.

This clonotype was observed a handful of times. J is TRBJ2-4 and V is TRBV4-3; 9 positions agree with TRBD1. CDR1 is LGHNA and CDR2 is YSLEER in the germline V gene. The ends lost 11 bases at V and 0 bases at J; junction bases unmatched: 2. The CDR3 is 13 amino acids. The chain's CDR3 is CAGTGLAKNIQYF. The CDR3 DNA reads as TGCGCCGGGACAGGGTTAGCCAAAAACATTCAGTACTTC.

This clonotype was counted a few times. CDR3 region: CASSRARNTGELFF. The DNA for the CDR3 is TGCGCCAGCAGCCGGGCACGTAACACCGGGGAGCTGTTTTTT. The chain has TRBV4-1 and TRBJ2-2; D call uncertain. Germline-derived CDR1 and CDR2 are MGHRA and YSYEKL. This CDR3 has 14 amino acids. Trimming stripped 4 bases from V and 2 bases from J, with 8 bases between.

This clonotype was observed a few times. J is TRBJ1-5 and V is TRBV9; 7 bases agree with TRBD1. V shed 0 bases, J shed 3 bases, and the junction held 3 bases outside the gene matches. Germline lookup yields CDR1 SGDLS and CDR2 YYNGEE. CDR3 length: 15 residues. CDR3 bases: TGTGCCAGCAGCGTAGAGGGACAGCCCAATCAGCCCCAGCATTTT. Residues: CASSVEGQPNQPQHF.

The chain employs TRBV6-5 and TRBJ2-1; 7 nucleotides align to TRBD2. The CDR3 has 19 amino acids. Trimming took 3 bases from V and 3 from J; bases not matched to a gene: 17. The germline V gene encodes CDR1 MNHEY and CDR2 SVGAGI. CDR3 coding DNA: TGTGCCAGCAGTTATCCCTCGGCAGGGCGGCTAGCGGACTACAATGAGCAGTTCTTC. It codes for CASSYPSAGRLADYNEQFF.

The chain recombines TRBV29-1 with TRBJ1-1; D is unclear. Germline loops: CDR1 SQVTM, CDR2 ANQGSEA. Trimming took off 5 bases at V and 1 base at J, with 5 bases between the two ends. CDR3 length: 11 residues. The CDR3 DNA sequence: TGCAGCGTTTTTGAGAACACTGAAGCTTTCTTT. Translated: CSVFENTEAFF. Complete variable domain (other parts from reference TRBV29-1 and TRBJ1-1): SAVISQKPSRDICQRGTSLTIQCQVDSQVTMMFWYRQQPGQSLTLIATANQGSEATYESGFVIDKFPISRPNLTFSTLTVSNMSPEDSSIYLCSVFENTEAFFGQGTRLTVV.

The chain links TRBV24-1 to TRBJ2-7, with a possible D match to TRBD1 (5 bases). The length of the CDR3 is 13 residues. CDR1 and CDR2 (germline): KGHDR, SFDVKD. V gave up 1 base and J gave up 7 bases, with 10 bases separating them. CDR3 loop: CATSDFQGLEQYV. The CDR3 nucleotides read TGTGCCACCAGTGATTTTCAGGGTCTGGAGCAGTACGTC.

This clonotype was found a few times. This rearrangement joins TRBV20-1 to TRBJ1-1; no firm D call. Looked up from germline, CDR1 is DFQATT and CDR2 is SNEGSKA (reference sequence). The CDR3 covers 14 residues. V lost 3 bases and J lost 1, with 12 bases in between. The CDR3: CSARARFGNTEAFF. The CDR3 region has the DNA TGCAGTGCTAGGGCGAGATTTGGGAACACTGAAGCTTTCTTT.

The chain is built from TRBV12-3 or TRBV12-4 and TRBJ2-5, with 9 bases identical to TRBD1. V dropped 5 bases and J dropped 5; count of bases not matched to a gene: 12. The CDR3 spans 16 residues. The CDR3 DNA reads as TGTGCCAGCAGTAGGACACAGGGGGCAGTTAGGGAGACCCAGTACTTC. Translating it yields CASSRTQGAVRETQYF.